The TCR beta chain under discussion was sequenced for a study of cytomegalovirus exposure and HLA in healthy donors. General observations from the study: Associated with cytomegalovirus, according to the listing, were around 160 TCR beta chains. A missense DCLRE1C variant was associated with V- and J-gene trimming of TCR beta chains in a later analysis, and an independent cohort replicated the association. Likely technical artifact: a cluster of highly shared sequence variants.

CDR1 is SGHVS, CDR2 FQNEAQ, per germline. This CDR3 has 19 residues. After removal of 2 bases from V and 5 bases from J, the junction contained 13 bases not matched to a gene. With regard to this clone: Its target is not known.

Primers: 60 Vbeta forward and 13 Jbeta reverse. Original processing methods: Later work found roughly 80 million unique TCR beta chains, with about 10 million shared. Assay: immunoSEQ multiplex PCR; the TCRdb copy retains only in-frame clones and omits some. That table furnishes V, J and clone size, whereas the DNA furnished D and trimming. The sample holds approximately 110,000 clones. The chain links TRBV7-8 to TRBJ2-5; 14 positions match TRBD2. The clonotype originates from a man in his forties or fifties in good health and CMV-seronegative. The sample comprised PBMCs. This CDR3 is CASSLWAGLAGEGSETQYF. CDR3 coding DNA: TGTGCCAGCAGCTTATGGGCGGGACTAGCGGGAGAGGGGTCGGAGACCCAGTACTTC.